This T cell receptor beta chain was recorded in a study of blood T cell repertoires in COVID-19. About the study: Samples taken during acute and convalescent COVID-19 were collected in the United States, Italy and Spain. Sources were T cells, B-cell-depleted T cells, or PBMCs; the material itself was cDNA or gDNA.

Germline trimming cut 8 bases from V and 2 bases from J; bases unmatched to any gene: 11. The CDR3 is 15 amino acids. The germline gives CDR1 MNHNY, CDR2 SVGAGI (reference sequence). Per the original data handling: Counts of nucleated cells, estimated from reference gene primer amplification, were obtained. Only in-frame clones appear in the TCRdb table, and some are missing; sequencing was by immunoSEQ multiplex PCR. V and J calls and clone size follow that table, whereas D and trimming were derived from the DNA. Altogether hundreds of thousands of clones are present, over 70% being singletons, with the ten largest covering 7.5% to 9%.

The receptor was isolated from a woman aged 50 to 60 with acute or convalescent COVID-19. The sequencing input was peripheral blood. This chain links TRBV6-6 with TRBJ1-1; 7 bases are shared with TRBD1. The DNA for the CDR3 is TGTGCCAGCGAGGGGGCGCATGCGCCCAACACTGAAGCTTTCTTT. Its protein is CASEGAHAPNTEAFF.